Listed below are T cell receptor beta chains from one sample, sequenced in a study of post-analysis software for immune sequencing data. TCRdb re-called the PCR reads through MiXCR, storing one row per CDR3 protein. The sample has hundreds of thousands of distinct CDR3 sequences, approximately 60% seen once. Input material: blood. These receptors came from a girl aged 2-15 years with multiple sclerosis. Each CDR3 is given with its conserved first and last residue. The D gene is left open where the match is weak. Some rows have no size entry. The others give once, few or many, or a class for an expanded clone.

CDR3 DNA	CDR3 protein	D gene	CDR3 length	V gene	clone size	J gene
TGTGCCACCAGCAGAGAGACTGGGGCCAACGTCCTGACTTTC	CATSRETGANVLTF	NA	14	TRBV15	NA	TRBJ2-6
TGCAGCGTTGTCGAAGGGGGCCCCAGGACCCAGTACTTC	CSVVEGGPRTQYF	TRBD1	13	TRBV29-1	NA	TRBJ2-5
TGTGCCAGCAGCTTTGAGGGGGCGGCTTTGAATCAGCCCCAGCATTTT	CASSFEGAALNQPQHF	TRBD1	16	TRBV7-2	NA	TRBJ1-5
TGCAGTGCTTCTCCGGGACTACCGGGCCGGGGGACCCAGTACTTC	CSASPGLPGRGTQYF	TRBD2	15	TRBV20-1	NA	TRBJ2-5
TGCGCCAGCAGCTGGGCTAGCGGGGGGGACCAAGAGACCCAGTACTTC	CASSWASGGDQETQYF	TRBD2	16	TRBV5-1	NA	TRBJ2-5
TGTGCCAGCAGTGATTCGATTGGGCGCCCAGATACGCAGTATTTT	CASSDSIGRPDTQYF	NA	15	TRBV2	NA	TRBJ2-3
TGTGCCAGCAGCCCCTTAGCGGGAGCCTCCTACGAGCAGTACTTC	CASSPLAGASYEQYF	TRBD2	15	TRBV3-1	few	TRBJ2-7
TGCGCCAGCAGCTTGTTTTTAGCGGGGACCTACGAGCAGTACTTC	CASSLFLAGTYEQYF	TRBD2	15	TRBV5-1	few	TRBJ2-7
TGTGCCATCAGTGAGTCGACCTCCTACGAGCAGTACTTC	CAISESTSYEQYF	NA	13	TRBV10-3	NA	TRBJ2-7
TGTGCCAGCAGCCTAGCGGGAGCCGATGAGCAGTTCTTC	CASSLAGADEQFF	TRBD2	13	TRBV3-1	once	TRBJ2-1
TGTGCCAGCAGTTTCCCCCTAGCGGGAGGGCCAGGTGATGAGCAGTTCTTC	CASSFPLAGGPGDEQFF	TRBD2	17	TRBV28	NA	TRBJ2-1
TGCAGCGTTAAACAGGGGGGTACTGAAGCTTTCTTT	CSVKQGGTEAFF	TRBD1	12	TRBV29-1	NA	TRBJ1-1
TGTGCCAGCAGCCAAGACGGGAGCGGCTACTCCTACGAGCAGTACTTC	CASSQDGSGYSYEQYF	NA	16	TRBV4-2	NA	TRBJ2-7
TGTGCCAGTAGTATGGTCACAGACTATGGCTACACCTTC	CASSMVTDYGYTF	NA	13	TRBV19	NA	TRBJ1-2
TGTGCCAGCAGTTTAATCATGGGGGACGAGCAGTTCTTC	CASSLIMGDEQFF	NA	13	TRBV12-3/TRBV12-4	NA	TRBJ2-1
TGTGCCAGCAGCCAAGAAACAACGGCAAATTCACCCCTCCACTTT	CASSQETTANSPLHF	NA	15	TRBV3-1	NA	TRBJ1-6
TGCAGCGTGGCGAGGACAGGGGAAGAGACCCAGTACTTC	CSVARTGEETQYF	TRBD1	13	TRBV29-1	NA	TRBJ2-5
TGTGCCAGCACTAGCGGGAACTCCTACAATGAGCAGTTCTTC	CASTSGNSYNEQFF	TRBD2	14	TRBV2	NA	TRBJ2-1
TGTGCCAGCAGTGTCTTGGACAGGCGCGCATCTTACGAGCAGTACTTC	CASSVLDRRASYEQYF	TRBD1	16	TRBV6-1	NA	TRBJ2-7
TGTGCCAGCAGCCCCAAAACCCGAGGGTCTGGGGCCAACGTCCTGACTTTC	CASSPKTRGSGANVLTF	NA	17	TRBV12-3/TRBV12-4	NA	TRBJ2-6
TGTGCCAGCAGCTTGATAGCGGAGGGGAGGGGCAATGAGCAGTTCTTC	CASSLIAEGRGNEQFF	TRBD2	16	TRBV7-2	NA	TRBJ2-1
TGCAGTGCTAGAACGGTGACCGGGGAGACTGAGCAGTTCTTC	CSARTVTGETEQFF	NA	14	TRBV20-1	NA	TRBJ2-1
TGTGCCCTTGACCCGGGGGCAGGGTACAATGAGCAGTTCTTC	CALDPGAGYNEQFF	NA	14	TRBV7-9	NA	TRBJ2-1
TGTGCCAGCAGCCAAGGGCCTAGCGGGGGATACGAGCAGTACTTC	CASSQGPSGGYEQYF	TRBD2	15	TRBV14	NA	TRBJ2-7
TGTGCCAGCAGTGAGGGATCCGGGACATCCGATGAGCAGTTCTTC	CASSEGSGTSDEQFF	NA	15	TRBV6-1	few	TRBJ2-1
TGTGCCAGCAGCCGCATCTTTTCCTCGGGGCAAAACACTGAAGCTTTCTTT	CASSRIFSSGQNTEAFF	NA	17	TRBV7-9	NA	TRBJ1-1
TGTGCCAGCAGTTACATACAGGGGGCTCCAGTGTTCTCCTCCTACGAGCAGTACTTC	CASSYIQGAPVFSSYEQYF	TRBD1	19	TRBV6-5	NA	TRBJ2-7
TGCGCCAGCAGTCCGGGGGCGGACACAGATACGCAGTATTTT	CASSPGADTDTQYF	NA	14	TRBV4-3	NA	TRBJ2-3
TGTGCCATCAATGTAGGGACTAGCGGGAGGTTCAACGAGCAGTACTTC	CAINVGTSGRFNEQYF	TRBD2	16	TRBV10-3	NA	TRBJ2-7
TGTGCCACCACCCTGACCTCTAACTATGGCTACACCTTC	CATTLTSNYGYTF	NA	13	TRBV2	NA	TRBJ1-2
TGTGCCAGCAGTGCGGGGGGGTCCGGCTACACCTTC	CASSAGGSGYTF	NA	12	TRBV6-5	NA	TRBJ1-2
TGCGCCAGCAGCTACACAGGGGACGGCTACACCTTC	CASSYTGDGYTF	TRBD1	12	TRBV5-1	NA	TRBJ1-2
TGCGCCAGCAGACTAGCGAGCTCCTACGAGCAGTACTTC	CASRLASSYEQYF	TRBD2	13	TRBV10-2	NA	TRBJ2-7
TGCGCCAGCAGCCAAGAGGGGGAGGTGCGGGACTACACAGATACGCAGTATTTT	CASSQEGEVRDYTDTQYF	TRBD2	18	TRBV4-3	NA	TRBJ2-3
TGTGCCAGCAGCCTTACAGGGGGAACTGGGGCCAACGTCCTGACTTTC	CASSLTGGTGANVLTF	TRBD1	16	TRBV6-6	NA	TRBJ2-6
TGCGCCAGCAGCCAAGAGGATCGGGTTAACGGTCAGCAGTTCTTC	CASSQEDRVNGQQFF	NA	15	TRBV4-1	few	TRBJ2-1
TGCAGCGTTGGGACTAGCGGGGGCCAGGATACGCAGTATTTT	CSVGTSGGQDTQYF	TRBD2	14	TRBV29-1	few	TRBJ2-3
TGCAGCGTTGTTGAGCAGGTTAGCTCCTACGAGCAGTACTTC	CSVVEQVSSYEQYF	NA	14	TRBV29-1	NA	TRBJ2-7